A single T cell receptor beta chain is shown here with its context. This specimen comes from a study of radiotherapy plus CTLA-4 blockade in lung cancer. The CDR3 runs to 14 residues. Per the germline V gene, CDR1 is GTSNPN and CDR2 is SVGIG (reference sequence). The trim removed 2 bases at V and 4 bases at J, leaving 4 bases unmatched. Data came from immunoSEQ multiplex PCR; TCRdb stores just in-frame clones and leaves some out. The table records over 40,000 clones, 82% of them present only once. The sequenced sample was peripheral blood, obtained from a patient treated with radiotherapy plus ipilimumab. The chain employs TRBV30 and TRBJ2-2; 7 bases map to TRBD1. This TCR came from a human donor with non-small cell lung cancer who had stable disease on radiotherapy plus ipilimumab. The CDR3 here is CAWSRDRVTGELFF. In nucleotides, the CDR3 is TGTGCCTGGAGTAGGGACAGAGTCACCGGGGAGCTGTTTTTT.